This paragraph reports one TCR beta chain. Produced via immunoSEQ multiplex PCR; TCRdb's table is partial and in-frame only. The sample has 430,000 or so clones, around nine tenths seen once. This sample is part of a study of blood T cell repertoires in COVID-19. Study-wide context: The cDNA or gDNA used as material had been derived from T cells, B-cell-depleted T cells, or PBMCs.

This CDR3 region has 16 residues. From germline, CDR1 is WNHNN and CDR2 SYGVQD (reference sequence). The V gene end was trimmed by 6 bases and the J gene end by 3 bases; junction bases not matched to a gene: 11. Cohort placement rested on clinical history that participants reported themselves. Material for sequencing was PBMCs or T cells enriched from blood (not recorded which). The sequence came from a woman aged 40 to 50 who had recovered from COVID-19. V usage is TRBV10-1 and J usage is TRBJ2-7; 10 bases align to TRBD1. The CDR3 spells CASSRTGTGVGYEQYF. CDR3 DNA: TGCGCCAGCAGCCGGACCGGGACAGGGGTGGGCTACGAGCAGTACTTC.